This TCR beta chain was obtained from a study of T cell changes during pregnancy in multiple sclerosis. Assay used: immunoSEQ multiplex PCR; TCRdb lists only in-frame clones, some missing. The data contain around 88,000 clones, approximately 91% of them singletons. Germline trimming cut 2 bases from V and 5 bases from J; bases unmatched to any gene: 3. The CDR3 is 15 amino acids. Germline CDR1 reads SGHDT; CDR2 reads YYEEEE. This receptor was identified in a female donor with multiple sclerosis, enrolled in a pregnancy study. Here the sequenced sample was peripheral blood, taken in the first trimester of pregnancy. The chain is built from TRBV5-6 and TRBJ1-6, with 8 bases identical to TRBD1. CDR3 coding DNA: TGTGCCAGCAGCTTCCGGACAGGGAATAATTCACCCCTCCACTTT. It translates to CASSFRTGNNSPLHF.